This T cell receptor beta chain was recorded in a study of beta chain features in type 1 diabetes. This clone came up a few times. Trimming pared 1 base from V and 4 bases from J, leaving 11 bases between. This CDR3 is 15 amino acids long. Germline CDR1 and CDR2: LGHNA and YNFKEQ. Reverse transcribing all isolated RNA meant expressed TCRB transcripts were sequenced. Profiling relied on immunoSEQ multiplex PCR, and the TCRdb table lists in-frame clones only, not all of them. This sample carries 300,000 to 400,000 clones, roughly 12% of them seen once, and the ten largest clones take around 0.015%. V is TRBV4-2 and J is TRBJ2-1; D gene uncertain. Sequencing input: naive CD4+ T cells from blood. The sequence was obtained from a young man in good health. CDR3 sequence (DNA): TGTGCCAGCAGCCAAGGAAACGCTAGGTACAATGAGCAGTTCTTC. This gives the protein CASSQGNARYNEQFF.